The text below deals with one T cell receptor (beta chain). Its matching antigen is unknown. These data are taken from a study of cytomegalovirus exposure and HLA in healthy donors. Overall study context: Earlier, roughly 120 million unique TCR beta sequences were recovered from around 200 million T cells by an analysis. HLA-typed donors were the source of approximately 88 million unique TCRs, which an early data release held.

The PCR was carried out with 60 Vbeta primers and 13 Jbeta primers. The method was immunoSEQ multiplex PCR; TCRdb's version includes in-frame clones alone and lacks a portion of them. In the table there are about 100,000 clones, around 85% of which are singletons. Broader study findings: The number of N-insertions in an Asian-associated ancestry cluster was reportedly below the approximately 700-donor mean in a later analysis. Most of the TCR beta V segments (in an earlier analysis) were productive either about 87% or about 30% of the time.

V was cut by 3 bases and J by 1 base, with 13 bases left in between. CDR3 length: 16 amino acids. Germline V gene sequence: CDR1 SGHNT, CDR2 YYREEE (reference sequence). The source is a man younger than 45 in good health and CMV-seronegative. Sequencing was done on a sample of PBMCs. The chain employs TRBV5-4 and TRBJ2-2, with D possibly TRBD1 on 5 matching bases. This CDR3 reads CASSSGYRRNTGELFF. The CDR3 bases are TGTGCCAGCAGCTCAGGGTACCGCCGGAACACCGGGGAGCTGTTTTTT.